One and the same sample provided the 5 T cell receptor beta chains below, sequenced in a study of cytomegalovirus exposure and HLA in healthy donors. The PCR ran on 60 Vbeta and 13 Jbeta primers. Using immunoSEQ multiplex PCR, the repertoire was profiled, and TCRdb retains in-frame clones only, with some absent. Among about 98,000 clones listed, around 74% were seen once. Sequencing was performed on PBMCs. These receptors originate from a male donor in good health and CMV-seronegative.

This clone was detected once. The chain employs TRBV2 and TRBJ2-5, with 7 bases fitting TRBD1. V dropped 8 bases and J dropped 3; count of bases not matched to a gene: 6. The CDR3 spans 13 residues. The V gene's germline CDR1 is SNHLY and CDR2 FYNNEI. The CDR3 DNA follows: TGTGCCAGCGTGGGACAGCAGAAAGAGACCCAGTACTTC. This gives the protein CASVGQQKETQYF.

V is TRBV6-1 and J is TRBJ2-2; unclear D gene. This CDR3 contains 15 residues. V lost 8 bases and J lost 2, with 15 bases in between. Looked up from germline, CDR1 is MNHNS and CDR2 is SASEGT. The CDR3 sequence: CASSSSAANTGELFF. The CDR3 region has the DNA TGTGCCAGCTCCTCAAGCGCGGCAAACACCGGGGAGCTGTTTTTT.

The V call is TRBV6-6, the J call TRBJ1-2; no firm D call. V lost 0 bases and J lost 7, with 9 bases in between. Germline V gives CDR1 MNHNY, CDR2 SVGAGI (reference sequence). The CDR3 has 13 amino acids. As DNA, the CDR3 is TGTGCCAGCAGTTACTCGGAGGCAGGTGGCTACACCTTC. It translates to CASSYSEAGGYTF.

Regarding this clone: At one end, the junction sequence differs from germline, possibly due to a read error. The CDR3: CASSLGLAGGPDEQFF. DNA of the CDR3: TGTGCTAGCAGCTTAGGACTAGCGGGAGGGCCGGATGAGCAGTTCTTC. The rearrangement joins TRBV7-7 to TRBJ2-1, with TRBD2 matching over 15 bases. The length of the CDR3 is 16 residues. CDR1 is SSHAT and CDR2 is FNYEAQ in the germline V gene (reference sequence).

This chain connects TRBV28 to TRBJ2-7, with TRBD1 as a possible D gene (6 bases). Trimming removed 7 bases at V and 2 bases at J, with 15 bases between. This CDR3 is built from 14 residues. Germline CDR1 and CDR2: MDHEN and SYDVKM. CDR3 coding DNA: TGTGCCAGCACTAGAACAGGGAAACCCTACGAGCAGTACTTC. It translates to CASTRTGKPYEQYF.